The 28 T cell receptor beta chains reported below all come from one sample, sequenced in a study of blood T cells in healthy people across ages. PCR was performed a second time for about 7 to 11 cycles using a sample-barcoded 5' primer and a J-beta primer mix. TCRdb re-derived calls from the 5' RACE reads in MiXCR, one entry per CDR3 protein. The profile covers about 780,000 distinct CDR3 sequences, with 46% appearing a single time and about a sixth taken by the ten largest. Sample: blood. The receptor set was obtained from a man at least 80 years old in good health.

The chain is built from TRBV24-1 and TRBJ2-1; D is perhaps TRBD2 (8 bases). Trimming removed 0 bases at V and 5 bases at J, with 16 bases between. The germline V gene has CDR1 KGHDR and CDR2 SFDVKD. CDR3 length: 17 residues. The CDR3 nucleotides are TGTGCCACCAGTGATTTGGCAGGGGGAGCGGGGGACAATGAGCAGTTCTTC. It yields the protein CATSDLAGGAGDNEQFF.

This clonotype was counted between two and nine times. Here the CDR3 reads CASRSDTGGYTF. CDR3 coding DNA: TGTGCCAGCAGATCAGACACGGGAGGCTACACCTTC. The V call is TRBV2, the J call TRBJ1-2; D unresolved. V lost 6 bases to trimming and J lost 8 bases, with 13 bases between them. Germline CDR1 is SNHLY and CDR2 is FYNNEI. This CDR3 comprises 12 residues.

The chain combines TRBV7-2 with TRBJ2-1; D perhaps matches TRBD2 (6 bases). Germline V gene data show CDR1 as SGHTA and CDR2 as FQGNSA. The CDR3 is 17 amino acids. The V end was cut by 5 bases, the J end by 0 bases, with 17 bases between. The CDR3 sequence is CASSVLLGLSSYNEQFF. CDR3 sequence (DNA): TGTGCCAGCAGCGTCCTACTGGGACTTAGCTCCTACAATGAGCAGTTCTTC.

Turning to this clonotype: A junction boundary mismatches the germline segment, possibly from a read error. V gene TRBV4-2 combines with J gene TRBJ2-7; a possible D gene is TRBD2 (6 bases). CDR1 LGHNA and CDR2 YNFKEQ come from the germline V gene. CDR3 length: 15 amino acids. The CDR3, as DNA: TGTGCCGGCAGCCAAGATCAAGCGGGCTCCTACGAGCAGTACTTC. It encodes CAGSQDQAGSYEQYF.

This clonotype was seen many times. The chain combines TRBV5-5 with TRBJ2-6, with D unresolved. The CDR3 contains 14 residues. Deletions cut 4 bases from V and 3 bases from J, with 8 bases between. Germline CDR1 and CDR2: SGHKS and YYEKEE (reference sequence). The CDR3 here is CASSRALGANVLTF. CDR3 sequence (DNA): TGTGCCAGCAGCCGCGCCCTTGGGGCCAACGTCCTGACTTTC.

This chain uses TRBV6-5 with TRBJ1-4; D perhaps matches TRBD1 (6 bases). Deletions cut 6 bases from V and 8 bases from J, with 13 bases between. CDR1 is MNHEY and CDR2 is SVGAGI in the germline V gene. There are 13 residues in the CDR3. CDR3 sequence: CASSQITGEKLFF. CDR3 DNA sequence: TGTGCCAGCAGCCAAATTACAGGGGAAAAACTGTTTTTT.

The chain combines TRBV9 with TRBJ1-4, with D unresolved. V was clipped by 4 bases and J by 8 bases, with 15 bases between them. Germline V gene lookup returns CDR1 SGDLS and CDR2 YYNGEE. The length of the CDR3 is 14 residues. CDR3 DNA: TGTGCCAGCAGCCGGGTCCAAGCGGGGGAAAAACTGTTTTTT. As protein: CASSRVQAGEKLFF. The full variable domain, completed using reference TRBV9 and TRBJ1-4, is DSGVTQTPKHLITATGQRVTLRCSPRSGDLSVYWYQQSLDQGLQFLIQYYNGEERAKGNILERFSAQQFPDLHSELNLSSLELGDSALYFCASSRVQAGEKLFFGSGTQLSVL.

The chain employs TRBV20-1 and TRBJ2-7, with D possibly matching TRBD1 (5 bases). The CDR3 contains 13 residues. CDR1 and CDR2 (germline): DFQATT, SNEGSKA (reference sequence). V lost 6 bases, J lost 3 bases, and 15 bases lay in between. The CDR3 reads CSASDRKDYEQYF. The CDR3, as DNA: TGCAGTGCCTCTGACAGAAAGGACTACGAGCAGTACTTC.

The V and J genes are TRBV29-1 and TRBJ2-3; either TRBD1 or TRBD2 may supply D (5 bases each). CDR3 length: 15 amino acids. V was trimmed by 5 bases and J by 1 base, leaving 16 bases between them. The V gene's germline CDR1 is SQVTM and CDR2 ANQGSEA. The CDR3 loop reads CSVTPYRTRTDTQYF. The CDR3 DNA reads TGCAGCGTTACCCCGTACAGGACTCGCACAGATACGCAGTATTTT.

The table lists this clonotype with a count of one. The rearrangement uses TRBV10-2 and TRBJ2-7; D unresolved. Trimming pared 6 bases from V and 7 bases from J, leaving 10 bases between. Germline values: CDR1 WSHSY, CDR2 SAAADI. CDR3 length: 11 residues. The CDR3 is CASRTFDEQYF. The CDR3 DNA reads TGCGCCAGCAGGACTTTCGATGAGCAGTACTTC.

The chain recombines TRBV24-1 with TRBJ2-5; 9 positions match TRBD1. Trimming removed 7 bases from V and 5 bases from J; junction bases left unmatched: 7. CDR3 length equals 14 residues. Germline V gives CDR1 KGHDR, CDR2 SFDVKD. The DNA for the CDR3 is TGTGCCACCAGCGGACAGGGGATCCATGAGACCCAGTACTTC. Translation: CATSGQGIHETQYF.

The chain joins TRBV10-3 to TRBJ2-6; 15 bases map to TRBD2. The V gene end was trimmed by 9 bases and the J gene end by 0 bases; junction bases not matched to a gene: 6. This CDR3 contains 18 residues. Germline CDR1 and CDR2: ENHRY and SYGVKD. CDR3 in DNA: TGTGCCATAACGGGACTAGCGGGAGGTTCCTCTGGGGCCAACGTCCTGACTTTC. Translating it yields CAITGLAGGSSGANVLTF.

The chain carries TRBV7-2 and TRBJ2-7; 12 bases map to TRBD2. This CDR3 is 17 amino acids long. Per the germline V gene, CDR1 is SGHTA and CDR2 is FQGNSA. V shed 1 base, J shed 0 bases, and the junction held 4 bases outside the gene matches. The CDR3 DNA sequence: TGTGCCAGCAGCTTAGTCCTAGCGGGAGGGACCTCCTACGAGCAGTACTTC. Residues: CASSLVLAGGTSYEQYF.

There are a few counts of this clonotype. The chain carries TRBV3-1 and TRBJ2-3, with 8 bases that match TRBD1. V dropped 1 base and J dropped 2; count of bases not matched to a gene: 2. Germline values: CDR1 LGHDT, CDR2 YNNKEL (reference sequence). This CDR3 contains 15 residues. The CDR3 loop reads CASSQGTGYTDTQYF. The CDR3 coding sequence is TGTGCCAGCAGCCAAGGGACAGGGTACACAGATACGCAGTATTTT.

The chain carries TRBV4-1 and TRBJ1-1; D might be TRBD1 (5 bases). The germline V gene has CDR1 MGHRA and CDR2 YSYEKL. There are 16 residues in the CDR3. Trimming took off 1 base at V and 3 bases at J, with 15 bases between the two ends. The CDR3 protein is CASSQASRAEDTEAFF. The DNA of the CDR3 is TGCGCCAGCAGCCAAGCGTCCAGGGCAGAGGACACTGAAGCTTTCTTT.

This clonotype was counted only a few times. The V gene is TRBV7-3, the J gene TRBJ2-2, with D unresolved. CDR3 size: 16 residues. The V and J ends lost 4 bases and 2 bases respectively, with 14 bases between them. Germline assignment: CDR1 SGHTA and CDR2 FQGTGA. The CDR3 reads CASSSSTGHNTGELFF. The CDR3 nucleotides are TGTGCCAGCAGCTCCTCCACCGGGCACAACACCGGGGAGCTGTTTTTT.

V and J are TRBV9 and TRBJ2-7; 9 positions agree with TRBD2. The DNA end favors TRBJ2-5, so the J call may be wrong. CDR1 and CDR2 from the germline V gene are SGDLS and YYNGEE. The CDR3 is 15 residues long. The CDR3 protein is CASSVRLADVETQYF. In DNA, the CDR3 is TGTGCCAGCAGCGTTAGACTAGCGGATGTGGAGACCCAGTACTTC.

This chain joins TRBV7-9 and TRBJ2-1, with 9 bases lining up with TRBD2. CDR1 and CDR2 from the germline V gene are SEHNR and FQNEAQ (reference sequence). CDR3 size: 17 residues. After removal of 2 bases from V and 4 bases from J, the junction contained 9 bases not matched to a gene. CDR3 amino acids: CASSLFGTSKGYNEQFF. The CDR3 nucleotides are TGTGCCAGCAGCTTATTTGGGACTAGCAAAGGGTACAATGAGCAGTTCTTC.

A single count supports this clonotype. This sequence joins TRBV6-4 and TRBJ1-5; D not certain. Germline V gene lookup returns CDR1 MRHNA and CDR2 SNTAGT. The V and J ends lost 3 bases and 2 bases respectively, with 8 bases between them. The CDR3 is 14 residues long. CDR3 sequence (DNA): TGTGCCAGCAGTGAAAGTAAGGGCAATCAGCCCCAGCATTTT. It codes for CASSESKGNQPQHF.

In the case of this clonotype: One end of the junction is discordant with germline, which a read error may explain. The CDR3 DNA reads as TGTGCCCGCAGCTTGTCTGTAAACAATGAGCAGTTCTTC. Its translation: CARSLSVNNEQFF. The chain combines TRBV7-2 with TRBJ2-1, with D hard to call. The CDR3 is made up of 13 amino acids. Germline V gives CDR1 SGHTA, CDR2 FQGNSA.

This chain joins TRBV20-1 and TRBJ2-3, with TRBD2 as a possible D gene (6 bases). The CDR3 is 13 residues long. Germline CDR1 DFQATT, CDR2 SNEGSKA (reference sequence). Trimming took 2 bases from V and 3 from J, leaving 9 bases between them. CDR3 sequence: CSARWGVTDTQYF. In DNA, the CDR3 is TGCAGTGCTAGATGGGGGGTTACAGATACGCAGTATTTT.

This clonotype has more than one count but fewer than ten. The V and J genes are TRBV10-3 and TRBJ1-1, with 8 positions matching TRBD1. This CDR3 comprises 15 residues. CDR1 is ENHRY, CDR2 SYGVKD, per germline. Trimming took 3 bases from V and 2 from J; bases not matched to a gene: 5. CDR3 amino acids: CAISDLGQGNTEAFF. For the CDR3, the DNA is TGTGCCATCAGTGATCTCGGACAGGGCAACACTGAAGCTTTCTTT.

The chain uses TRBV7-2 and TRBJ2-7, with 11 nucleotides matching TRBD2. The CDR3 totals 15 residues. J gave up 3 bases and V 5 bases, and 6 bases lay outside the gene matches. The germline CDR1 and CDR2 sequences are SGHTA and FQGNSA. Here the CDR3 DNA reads TGTGCCAGCAGCGTACAGACTAGCGGGAACTACGAGCAGTACTTC. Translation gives CASSVQTSGNYEQYF.

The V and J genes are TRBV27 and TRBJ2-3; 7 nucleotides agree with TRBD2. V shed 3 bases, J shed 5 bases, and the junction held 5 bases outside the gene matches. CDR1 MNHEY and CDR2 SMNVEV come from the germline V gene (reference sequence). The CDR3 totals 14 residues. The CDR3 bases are TGTGCCAGCAGTTTGGGAGGGCGGATAGATACGCAGTATTTT. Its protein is CASSLGGRIDTQYF.

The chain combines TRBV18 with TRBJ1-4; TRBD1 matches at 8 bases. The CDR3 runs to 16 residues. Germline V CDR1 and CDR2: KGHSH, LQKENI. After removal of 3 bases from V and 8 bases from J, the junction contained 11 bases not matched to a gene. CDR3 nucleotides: TGTGCCAGCTCACCTAGTCAGGGGGCAGGAGGAGAAAAACTGTTTTTT. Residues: CASSPSQGAGGEKLFF.

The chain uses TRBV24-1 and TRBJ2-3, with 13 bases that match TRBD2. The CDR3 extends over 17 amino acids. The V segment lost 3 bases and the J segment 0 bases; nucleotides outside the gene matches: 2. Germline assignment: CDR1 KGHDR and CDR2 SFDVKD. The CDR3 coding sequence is TGTGCCACCAGTGATCCGACTAGCGGGAGGAGCACAGATACGCAGTATTTT. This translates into CATSDPTSGRSTDTQYF.

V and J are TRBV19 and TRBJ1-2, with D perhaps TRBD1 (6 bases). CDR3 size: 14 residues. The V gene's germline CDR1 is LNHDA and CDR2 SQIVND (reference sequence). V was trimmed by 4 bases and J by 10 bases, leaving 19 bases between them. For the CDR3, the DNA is TGTGCCAGTAGTACAGGACAGTGGGGCCGTGACTACACCTTC. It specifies CASSTGQWGRDYTF.

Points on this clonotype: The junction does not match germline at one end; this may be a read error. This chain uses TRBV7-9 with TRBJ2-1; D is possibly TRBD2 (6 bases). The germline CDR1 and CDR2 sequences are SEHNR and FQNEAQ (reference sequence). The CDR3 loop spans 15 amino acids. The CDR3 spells CAGSLARGYFDEQFF. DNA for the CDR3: TGTGCCGGCAGCTTAGCTCGGGGGTATTTCGATGAGCAGTTCTTC.